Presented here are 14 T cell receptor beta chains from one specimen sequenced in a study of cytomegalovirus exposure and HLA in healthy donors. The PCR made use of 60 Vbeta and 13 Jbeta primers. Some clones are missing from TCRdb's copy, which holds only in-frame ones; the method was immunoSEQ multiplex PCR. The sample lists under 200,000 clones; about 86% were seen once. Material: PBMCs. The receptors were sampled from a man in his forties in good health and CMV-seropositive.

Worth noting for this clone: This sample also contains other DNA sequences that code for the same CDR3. The CDR3 loop reads CASSEQGAGYEQYF. In DNA, the CDR3 is TGTGCCAGCAGTGAACAGGGGGCTGGGTACGAGCAGTACTTC. The chain carries TRBV2 and TRBJ2-7; 8 bases agree with TRBD1. The junction had 4 bases not matched to a gene; V was cut back by 2 bases and J by 4 bases. There are 14 residues in the CDR3. CDR1 is SNHLY and CDR2 is FYNNEI in the germline V gene.

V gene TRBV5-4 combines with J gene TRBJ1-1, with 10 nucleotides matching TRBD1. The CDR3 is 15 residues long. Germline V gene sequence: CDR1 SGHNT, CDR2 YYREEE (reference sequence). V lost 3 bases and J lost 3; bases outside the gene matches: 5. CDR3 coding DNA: TGTGCCAGCAGCTCCCCGACAGGGGGCTACACTGAAGCTTTCTTT. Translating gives CASSSPTGGYTEAFF.

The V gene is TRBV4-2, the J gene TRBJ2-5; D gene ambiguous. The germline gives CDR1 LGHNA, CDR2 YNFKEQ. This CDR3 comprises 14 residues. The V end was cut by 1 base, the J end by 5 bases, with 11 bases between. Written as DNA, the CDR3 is TGTGCCAGCAGCCAAGCACCCAGATGGGAGACCCAGTACTTC. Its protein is CASSQAPRWETQYF.

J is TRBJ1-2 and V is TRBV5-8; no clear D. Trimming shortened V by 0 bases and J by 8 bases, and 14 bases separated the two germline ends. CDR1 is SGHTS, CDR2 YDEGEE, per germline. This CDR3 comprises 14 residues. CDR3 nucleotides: TGTGCCAGCAGCTTGGAGGGCCGGGGTGGCGGCTACACCTTC. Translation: CASSLEGRGGGYTF.

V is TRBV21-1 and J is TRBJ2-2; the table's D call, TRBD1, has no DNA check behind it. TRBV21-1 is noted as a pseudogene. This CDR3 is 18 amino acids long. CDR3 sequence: CASSKASSGTENTGELFF. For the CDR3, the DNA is TGTGCCAGCAGCAAAGCCTCGTCCGGGACAGAGAACACCGGGGAGCTGTTTTTT.

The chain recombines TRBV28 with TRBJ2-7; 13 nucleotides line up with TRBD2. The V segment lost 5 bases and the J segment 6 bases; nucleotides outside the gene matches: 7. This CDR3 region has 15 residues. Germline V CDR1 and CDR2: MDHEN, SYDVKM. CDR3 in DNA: TGTGCCAGCAGTGCTGGGACTAGCGGGACCATCGAGCAGTACTTC. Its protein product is CASSAGTSGTIEQYF.

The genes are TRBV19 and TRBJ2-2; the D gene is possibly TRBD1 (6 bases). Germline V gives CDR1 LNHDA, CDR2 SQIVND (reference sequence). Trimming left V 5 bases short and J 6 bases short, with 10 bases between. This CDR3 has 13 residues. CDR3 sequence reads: CASSFGQPGELFF. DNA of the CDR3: TGTGCCAGTAGTTTCGGACAGCCCGGGGAGCTGTTTTTT.

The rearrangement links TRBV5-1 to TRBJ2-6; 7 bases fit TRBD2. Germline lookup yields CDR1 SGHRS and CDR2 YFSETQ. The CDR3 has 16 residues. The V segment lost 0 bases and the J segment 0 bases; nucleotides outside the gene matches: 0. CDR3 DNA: TGCGCCAGCAGCTTGGGGGACTACTCTGGGGCCAACGTCCTGACTTTC. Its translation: CASSLGDYSGANVLTF.

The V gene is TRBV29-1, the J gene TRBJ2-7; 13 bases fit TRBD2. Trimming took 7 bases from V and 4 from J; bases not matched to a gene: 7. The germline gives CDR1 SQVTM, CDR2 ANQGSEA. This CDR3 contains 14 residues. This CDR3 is CSALLAGGPYEQYF. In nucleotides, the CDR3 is TGCAGCGCTCTACTAGCGGGAGGGCCTTACGAGCAGTACTTC.

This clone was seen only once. CDR3 nucleotides: TGCGCCAGCAGTGTGAGCCAGGGATTGTCTGGCGGGGAGCTGTTTTTT. It is translated as CASSVSQGLSGGELFF. The V call is TRBV10-2, the J call TRBJ2-2; the D gene is possibly TRBD1 (5 bases). The CDR3 covers 16 residues. Germline CDR1 WSHSY, CDR2 SAAADI. V was clipped by 4 bases and J by 7 bases, with 19 bases between them.

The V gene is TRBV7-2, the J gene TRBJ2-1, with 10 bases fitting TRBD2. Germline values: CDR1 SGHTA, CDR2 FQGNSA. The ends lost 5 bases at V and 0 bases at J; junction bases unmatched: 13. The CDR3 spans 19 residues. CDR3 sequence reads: CASSAGTSDPTSSYNEQFF. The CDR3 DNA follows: TGTGCCAGCAGCGCGGGGACTAGCGATCCCACAAGCTCCTACAATGAGCAGTTCTTC.

The chain's CDR3 is CASSLDRGRRGYTF. Here the CDR3 DNA reads TGTGCCAGCAGTTTGGACAGGGGGCGGAGGGGCTACACCTTC. The rearrangement uses TRBV28 and TRBJ1-2; 11 nucleotides align to TRBD1. Germline values: CDR1 MDHEN, CDR2 SYDVKM. The CDR3 totals 14 residues. Trimming removed 3 bases from V and 8 bases from J; junction bases left unmatched: 5.

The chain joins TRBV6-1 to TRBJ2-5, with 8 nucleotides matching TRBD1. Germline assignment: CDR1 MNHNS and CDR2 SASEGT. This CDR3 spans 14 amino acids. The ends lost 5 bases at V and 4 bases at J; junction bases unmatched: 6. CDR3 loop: CASSLTGGRETQYF. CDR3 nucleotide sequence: TGTGCCAGCAGTTTAACAGGGGGGCGAGAGACCCAGTACTTC.

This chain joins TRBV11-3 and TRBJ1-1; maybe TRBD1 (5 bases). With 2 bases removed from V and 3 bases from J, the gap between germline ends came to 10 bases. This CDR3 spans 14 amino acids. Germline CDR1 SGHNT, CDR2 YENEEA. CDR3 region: CASSLQGEYTEAFF. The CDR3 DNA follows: TGTGCCAGCAGCTTACAAGGGGAATACACTGAAGCTTTCTTT. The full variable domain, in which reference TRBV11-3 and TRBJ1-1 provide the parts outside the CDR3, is EAGVVQSPRYKIIEKKQPVAFWCNPISGHNTLYWYLQNLGQGPELLIRYENEEAVDDSQLPKDRFSAERLKGVDSTLKIQPAELGDSAVYLCASSLQGEYTEAFFGQGTRLTVV.